These 12 T cell receptor beta chains came from one sample sequenced in a study of blood T cell repertoires in COVID-19. Method: immunoSEQ multiplex PCR; TCRdb's copy keeps in-frame clones and lacks some. The table lists around 140,000 clones, roughly 90% of them singletons. Sample: peripheral blood. The receptors were sampled from a human donor with COVID-19, enrolled during active disease. The donor label of this sample is uncertain.

In nucleotides, the CDR3 is TGTGCCAGCAGTCCTCGGGCCCCCGGGGAGAAGCAGTTCTTC. This sequence encodes CASSPRAPGEKQFF. This chain connects TRBV2 to TRBJ2-1; D possibly corresponds to TRBD2 (5 bases). The CDR3 contains 14 residues. The ends were cut back, 5 bases at V and 11 bases at J, with 19 bases in the middle. The germline gives CDR1 SNHLY, CDR2 FYNNEI.

The V gene is TRBV5-1, the J gene TRBJ1-2; D is perhaps TRBD1 (5 bases). The CDR3 extends over 16 amino acids. Germline assignment: CDR1 SGHRS and CDR2 YFSETQ. V lost 4 bases to trimming and J lost 5 bases, with 21 bases between them. CDR3 sequence: CASSRDSATDRYGYTF. CDR3 in DNA: TGCGCCAGCAGCCGAGATTCTGCGACAGACAGATATGGCTACACCTTC.

The V call is TRBV3-1 (or the pseudogene TRBV3-2), the J call TRBJ2-1; a possible D gene is TRBD2 (6 bases). The CDR3 consists of 14 residues. Trimming pared 1 base from V and 9 bases from J, leaving 13 bases between. The V gene's germline CDR1 is LGHDT and CDR2 YNNKEL (reference sequence). The CDR3 reads CASSQAGGNTEQFF. CDR3 DNA: TGTGCCAGCAGCCAAGCTGGGGGGAACACTGAGCAGTTCTTC.

The chain combines TRBV7-3 with TRBJ2-3, with 7 bases fitting TRBD1. V was pared by 1 base and J by 0 bases, with 13 bases of the junction left unmatched. The CDR3 has 19 residues. Germline assignment: CDR1 SGHTA and CDR2 FQGTGA. The CDR3 DNA reads as TGTGCCAGCAGCTTAAGAAGTGGGGACAGCTTAACTAGCACAGATACGCAGTATTTT. This gives the protein CASSLRSGDSLTSTDTQYF.

CDR3 region: CASSFGRGGTEAFF. Here the CDR3 DNA reads TGTGCCAGCAGTTTTGGGCGGGGGGGCACTGAAGCTTTCTTT. The chain combines TRBV27 with TRBJ1-1; D is perhaps TRBD1 (5 bases). From germline, CDR1 is MNHEY and CDR2 SMNVEV (reference sequence). Trimming took 3 bases from V and 4 from J, leaving 12 bases between them. This CDR3 has 14 amino acids.

This chain joins TRBV5-1 and TRBJ1-1; D not resolved. The CDR3 has 13 amino acids. Germline CDR1 SGHRS, CDR2 YFSETQ. V dropped 4 bases and J dropped 4 bases, with 11 bases sitting between them. The CDR3 loop is CASSIPPGTEAFF. The CDR3 nucleotides read TGCGCCAGCAGCATACCCCCCGGCACTGAAGCTTTCTTT.

The rearrangement joins TRBV25-1 to TRBJ1-6; 9 bases match TRBD1. The CDR3 length is 15 residues. Per the germline V gene, CDR1 is MGHDK and CDR2 is SYGVNS. V shed 3 bases and J 7 bases; nucleotides not matched to a gene: 4. This CDR3 is CASSDGGQGNSPLHF. In DNA, the CDR3 is TGTGCCAGCAGTGACGGGGGACAGGGAAATTCACCCCTCCACTTT.

This clone showed up just a few times. This sequence joins TRBV10-3 and TRBJ1-3, with D unclear. This CDR3 spans 11 amino acids. Trimming took 8 bases from V and 3 from J, leaving 5 bases between them. The germline CDR1 and CDR2 sequences are ENHRY and SYGVKD. In DNA form, the CDR3 reads TGTGCCATCCTCCTTGGAAACACCATATATTTT. Amino acid sequence: CAILLGNTIYF.

The V gene is TRBV19, the J gene TRBJ2-7; TRBD2 aligns across 9 bases. Looked up from germline, CDR1 is LNHDA and CDR2 is SQIVND (reference sequence). The V segment lost 6 bases and the J segment 7 bases; nucleotides outside the gene matches: 13. The CDR3 is 15 amino acids. CDR3 sequence: CASSFLTSGRREQYF. CDR3 sequence (DNA): TGTGCCAGTAGCTTCTTGACTAGCGGACGACGAGAGCAGTACTTC.

The J gene is TRBJ2-5, the V gene TRBV4-2, with TRBD2 as a possible D gene (7 bases). V dropped 5 bases and J dropped 4 bases, with 23 bases sitting between them. The CDR3 extends over 17 amino acids. The germline CDR1 and CDR2 sequences are LGHNA and YNFKEQ. The CDR3 sequence is CASSSRDRGGGRETQYF. The CDR3 region has the DNA TGTGCCAGCAGCTCGAGAGACCGGGGAGGGGGGAGAGAGACCCAGTACTTC.

The rearrangement links TRBV11-2 to TRBJ2-5; a possible D gene is TRBD1 (5 bases). The CDR3 spans 13 residues. CDR1 SGHAT and CDR2 FQNNGV come from the germline V gene. Trimming pared 3 bases from V and 7 bases from J, leaving 12 bases between. The CDR3 loop reads CASSLDQRGTQYF. The CDR3 bases are TGTGCCAGCAGCTTGGACCAAAGGGGGACCCAGTACTTC.

V and J are TRBV25-1 and TRBJ1-5; 9 nucleotides agree with TRBD1. The CDR3 is made up of 16 amino acids. Germline V lookup: CDR1 MGHDK, CDR2 SYGVNS. V was pared by 3 bases and J by 2 bases, with 5 bases of the junction left unmatched. The CDR3 here is CASSDVGQGGNQPQHF. CDR3 nucleotide sequence: TGTGCCAGCAGTGACGTGGGACAGGGAGGCAATCAGCCCCAGCATTTT.